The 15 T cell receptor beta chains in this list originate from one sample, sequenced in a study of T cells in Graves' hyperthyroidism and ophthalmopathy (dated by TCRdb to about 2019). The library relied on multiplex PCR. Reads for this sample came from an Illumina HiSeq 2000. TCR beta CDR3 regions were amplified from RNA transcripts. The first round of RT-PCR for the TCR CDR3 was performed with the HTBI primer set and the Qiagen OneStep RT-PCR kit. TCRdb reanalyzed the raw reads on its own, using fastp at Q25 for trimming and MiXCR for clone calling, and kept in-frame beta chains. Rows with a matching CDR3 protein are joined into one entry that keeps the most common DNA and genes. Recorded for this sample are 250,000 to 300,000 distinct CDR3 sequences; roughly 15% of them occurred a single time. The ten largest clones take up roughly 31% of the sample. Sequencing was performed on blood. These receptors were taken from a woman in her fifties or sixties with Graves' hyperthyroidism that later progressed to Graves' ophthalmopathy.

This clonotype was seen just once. The CDR3 region is CASRENAGLSSSYEQYF. The CDR3 nucleotides are TGTGCCAGCAGGGAGAACGCGGGACTGTCAAGCTCCTACGAGCAGTACTTC. The rearrangement joins TRBV6-2 or TRBV6-3 to TRBJ2-7; the D gene is possibly TRBD2 (6 bases). CDR1 and CDR2 from the germline V gene are MNHEY and SVGEGT. Deletions cut 6 bases from V and 0 bases from J, with 21 bases between. This CDR3 spans 17 amino acids.

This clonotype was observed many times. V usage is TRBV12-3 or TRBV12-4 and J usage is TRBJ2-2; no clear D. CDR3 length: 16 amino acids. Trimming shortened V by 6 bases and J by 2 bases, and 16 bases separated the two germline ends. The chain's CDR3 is CASSLQLAFNTGELFF. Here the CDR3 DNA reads TGTGCCAGCAGCCTTCAACTGGCCTTTAACACCGGGGAGCTGTTTTTT.

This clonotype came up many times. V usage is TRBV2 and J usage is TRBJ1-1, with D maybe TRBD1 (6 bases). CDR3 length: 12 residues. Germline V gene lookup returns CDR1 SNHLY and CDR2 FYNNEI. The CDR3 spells CAGGRGAGEAFF. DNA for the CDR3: TGTGCGGGAGGTAGGGGGGCGGGTGAAGCTTTCTTT.

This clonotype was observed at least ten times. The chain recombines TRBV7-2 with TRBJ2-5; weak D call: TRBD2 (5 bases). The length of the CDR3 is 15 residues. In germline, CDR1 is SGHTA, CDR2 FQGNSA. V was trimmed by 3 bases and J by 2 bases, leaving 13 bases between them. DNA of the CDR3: TGTGCCAGCAGCTTGGTTAGCGCCTTACAAGAGACCCAGTACTTC. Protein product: CASSLVSALQETQYF.

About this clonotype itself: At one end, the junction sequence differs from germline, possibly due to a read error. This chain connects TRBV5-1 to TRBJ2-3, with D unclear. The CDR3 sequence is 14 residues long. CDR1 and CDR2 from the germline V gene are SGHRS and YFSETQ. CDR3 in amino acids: CASSLGEATDTEYF. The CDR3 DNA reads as TGCGCCAGCAGCTTGGGCGAGGCCACAGATACGGAGTATTTT.

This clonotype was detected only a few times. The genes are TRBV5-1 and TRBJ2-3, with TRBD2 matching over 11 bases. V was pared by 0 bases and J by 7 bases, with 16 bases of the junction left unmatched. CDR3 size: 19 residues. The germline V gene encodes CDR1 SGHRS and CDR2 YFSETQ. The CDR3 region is CASSLEFASSGRAKNTQYF. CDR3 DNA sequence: TGCGCCAGCAGCTTGGAATTCGCTAGTAGCGGGAGGGCTAAAAATACGCAGTATTTT. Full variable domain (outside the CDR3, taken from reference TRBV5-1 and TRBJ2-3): KAGVTQTPRYLIKTRGQQVTLSCSPISGHRSVSWYQQTPGQGLQFLFEYFSETQRNKGNFPGRFSGRQFSNSRSEMNVSTLELGDSALYLCASSLEFASSGRAKNTQYFGPGTRLTVL.

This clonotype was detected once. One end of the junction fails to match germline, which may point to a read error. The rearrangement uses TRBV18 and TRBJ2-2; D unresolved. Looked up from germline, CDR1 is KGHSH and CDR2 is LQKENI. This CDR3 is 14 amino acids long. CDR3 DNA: TGTGACAGCTCATTATCTGTGAACACCGGGGAGCTGTTTTTT. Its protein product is CDSSLSVNTGELFF. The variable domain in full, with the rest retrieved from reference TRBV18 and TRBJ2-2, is NAGVMQNPRHLVRRRGQEARLRCSPMKGHSHVYWYRQLPEEGLKFMVYLQKENIIDESGMPKERFSAEFPKEGPSILRIQQVVRGDSAAYFCDSSLSVNTGELFFGEGSRLTVL.

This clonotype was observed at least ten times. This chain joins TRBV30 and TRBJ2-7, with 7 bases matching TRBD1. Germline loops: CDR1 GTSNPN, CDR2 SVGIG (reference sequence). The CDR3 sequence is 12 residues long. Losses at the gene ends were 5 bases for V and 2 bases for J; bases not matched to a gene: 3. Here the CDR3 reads CAWDRATYEQYF. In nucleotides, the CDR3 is TGTGCCTGGGACAGGGCGACCTACGAGCAGTACTTC.

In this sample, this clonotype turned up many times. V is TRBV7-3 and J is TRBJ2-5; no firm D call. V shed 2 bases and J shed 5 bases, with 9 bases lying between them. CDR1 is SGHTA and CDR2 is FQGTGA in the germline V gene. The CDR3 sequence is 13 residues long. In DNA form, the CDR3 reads TGTGCCAGCAGCTTAGGTTGGGCGGAGACCCAGTACTTC. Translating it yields CASSLGWAETQYF. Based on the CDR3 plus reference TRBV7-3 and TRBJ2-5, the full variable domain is GAGVSQTPSNKVTEKGKYVELRCDPISGHTALYWYRQSLGQGPEFLIYFQGTGAADDSGLPNDRFFAVRPEGSVSTLKIQRTERGDSAVYLCASSLGWAETQYFGPGTRLLVL.

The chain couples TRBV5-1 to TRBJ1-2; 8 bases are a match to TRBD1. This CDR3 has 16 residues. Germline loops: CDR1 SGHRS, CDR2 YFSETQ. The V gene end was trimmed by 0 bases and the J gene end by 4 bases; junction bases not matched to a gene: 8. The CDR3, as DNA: TGCGCCAGCAGCTTGGGATTCGGACAGGGTGGCTATGGCTACACCTTC. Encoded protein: CASSLGFGQGGYGYTF. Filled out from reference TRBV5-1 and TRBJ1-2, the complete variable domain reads KAGVTQTPRYLIKTRGQQVTLSCSPISGHRSVSWYQQTPGQGLQFLFEYFSETQRNKGNFPGRFSGRQFSNSRSEMNVSTLELGDSALYLCASSLGFGQGGYGYTFGSGTRLTVV.

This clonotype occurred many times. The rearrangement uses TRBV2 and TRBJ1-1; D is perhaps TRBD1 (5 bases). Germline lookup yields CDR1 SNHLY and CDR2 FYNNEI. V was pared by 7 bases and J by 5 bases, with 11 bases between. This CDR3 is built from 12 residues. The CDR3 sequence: CASTRGWTEAFF. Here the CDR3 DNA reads TGTGCCAGCACGAGGGGTTGGACTGAAGCTTTCTTT. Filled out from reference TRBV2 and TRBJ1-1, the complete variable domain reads EPEVTQTPSHQVTQMGQEVILRCVPISNHLYFYWYRQILGQKVEFLVSFYNNEISEKSEIFDDQFSVERPDGSNFTLKIRSTKLEDSAMYFCASTRGWTEAFFGQGTRLTVV.

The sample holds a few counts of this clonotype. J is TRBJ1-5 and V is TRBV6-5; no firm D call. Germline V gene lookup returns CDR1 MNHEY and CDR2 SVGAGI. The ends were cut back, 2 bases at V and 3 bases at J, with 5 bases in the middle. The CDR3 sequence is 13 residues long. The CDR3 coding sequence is TGTGCCAGCAGTTACGCATTCAATCAGCCCCAGCATTTT. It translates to CASSYAFNQPQHF.

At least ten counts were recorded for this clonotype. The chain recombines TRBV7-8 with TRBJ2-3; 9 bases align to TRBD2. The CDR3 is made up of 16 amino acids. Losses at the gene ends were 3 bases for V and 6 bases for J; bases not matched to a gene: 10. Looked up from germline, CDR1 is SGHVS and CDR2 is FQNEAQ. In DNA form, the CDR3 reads TGTGCCAGCAGCTTTGTAGCGGGGGCGCCCGGGGATACGCAGTATTTT. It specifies CASSFVAGAPGDTQYF.

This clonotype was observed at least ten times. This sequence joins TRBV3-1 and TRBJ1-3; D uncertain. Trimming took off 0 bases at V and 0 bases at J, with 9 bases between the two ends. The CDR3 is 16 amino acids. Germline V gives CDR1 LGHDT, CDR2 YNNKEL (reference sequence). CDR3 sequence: CASSQDFPTSGNTIYF. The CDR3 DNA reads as TGTGCCAGCAGCCAAGATTTCCCGACCTCTGGAAACACCATATATTTT. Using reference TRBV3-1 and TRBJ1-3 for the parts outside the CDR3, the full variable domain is DTAVSQTPKYLVTQMGNDKSIKCEQNLGHDTMYWYKQDSKKFLKIMFSYNNKELIINETVPNRFSPKSPDKAHLNLHINSLELGDSAVYFCASSQDFPTSGNTIYFGEGSWLTVV.

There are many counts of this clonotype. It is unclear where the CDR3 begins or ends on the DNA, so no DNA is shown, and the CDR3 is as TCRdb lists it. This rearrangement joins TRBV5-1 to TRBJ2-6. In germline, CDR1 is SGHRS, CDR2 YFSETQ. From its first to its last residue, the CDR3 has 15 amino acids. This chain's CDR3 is CASSLFGDGANVLTF.